A selection of T cell receptor beta chains follows, all from one sample in a study of blood T cell repertoires in COVID-19. This table comes from immunoSEQ multiplex PCR, and its TCRdb copy is limited to in-frame clones, with some not included. The table lists around 97,000 clones, approximately 82% of them singletons, with under 11% in the top ten. The specimen sequenced was peripheral blood. Receptors originate from a man between 65 and 85 years old with acute or convalescent COVID-19. The CDR3 runs from the conserved cysteine through the conserved F or W. D genes are given only for firm matches. The size of a clone is reported for some rows only, either as once, few or many, or as a class for expanded clones.

D: -
J: TRBJ2-7
size: -
V: TRBV9
CDR3: CASNEGLSYEQYF
DNA: TGTGCCAGCAACGAAGGACTTTCCTACGAGCAGTACTTC

D: -
J: TRBJ2-2
size: -
V: TRBV9
CDR3: CASSVSAGELFF
DNA: TGTGCCAGCAGCGTATCTGCCGGGGAGCTGTTTTTT

D: -
J: TRBJ2-7
size: -
V: TRBV11-2
CDR3: CASSLADRPYEQYF
DNA: TGTGCCAGCAGCTTAGCGGACAGACCCTACGAGCAGTACTTC

D: -
J: TRBJ1-3
size: -
V: TRBV7-9
CDR3: CASSSLQGPFSGNTIYF
DNA: TGTGCCAGCAGCTCCCTTCAGGGCCCTTTCTCTGGAAACACCATATATTTT

D: -
J: TRBJ2-1
size: once
V: TRBV6-2/TRBV6-3
CDR3: CASSYPYNEQFF
DNA: TGTGCCAGCAGTTACCCATACAATGAGCAGTTCTTC

D: TRBD2
J: TRBJ2-2
size: many
V: TRBV7-9
CDR3: CASSPRTSGSPTGELFF
DNA: TGTGCCAGCAGCCCCCGGACTAGCGGGAGTCCGACCGGGGAGCTGTTTTTT

D: -
J: TRBJ2-1
size: -
V: TRBV9
CDR3: CASSVDTGTYNEQFF
DNA: TGTGCCAGCAGCGTAGATACCGGGACCTACAATGAGCAGTTCTTC

D: TRBD2
J: TRBJ2-3
size: -
V: TRBV6-2/TRBV6-3
CDR3: CASSYGGVEDTQYF
DNA: TGTGCCAGCAGTTACGGGGGGGTGGAAGATACGCAGTATTTT

D: -
J: TRBJ2-7
size: -
V: TRBV11-2
CDR3: CASSLGNNYEQYF
DNA: TGTGCCAGCAGCTTAGGCAACAACTACGAGCAGTACTTC

D: -
J: TRBJ2-7
size: once
V: TRBV5-1
CDR3: CASSLDHPTYEQYF
DNA: TGCGCCAGCAGCTTGGATCACCCTACCTACGAGCAGTACTTC

D: TRBD1
J: TRBJ2-2
size: -
V: TRBV3-1/TRBV3-2
CDR3: CASSLGTGRWVSDTGELFF
DNA: TGTGCCAGCAGCTTAGGGACAGGCCGGTGGGTTAGTGACACCGGGGAGCTGTTTTTT

D: -
J: TRBJ1-1
size: -
V: TRBV3-1/TRBV3-2
CDR3: CASSQGQGTTEAFF
DNA: TGTGCCAGCAGCCAAGGTCAGGGGACGACTGAAGCTTTCTTT

D: TRBD1
J: TRBJ1-4
size: -
V: TRBV7-9
CDR3: CASSLGGQNEKLFF
DNA: TGTGCCAGCAGCTTAGGGGGACAGAATGAAAAACTGTTTTTT

D: TRBD1
J: TRBJ1-2
size: once
V: TRBV9
CDR3: CASSFRDREDYGYTF
DNA: TGTGCCAGCAGCTTCCGGGACAGGGAGGACTATGGCTACACCTTC

D: TRBD1
J: TRBJ2-7
size: -
V: TRBV5-1
CDR3: CASSLAPGGNYEQYF
DNA: TGCGCCAGCAGCTTGGCCCCAGGGGGTAATTACGAGCAGTACTTC

D: -
J: TRBJ2-1
size: -
V: TRBV7-9
CDR3: CASSPEGWGDSYNEQFF
DNA: TGTGCCAGCAGCCCCGAAGGATGGGGGGACTCCTACAATGAGCAGTTCTTC

D: -
J: TRBJ1-4
size: -
V: TRBV2
CDR3: CASTSGGVVEKLFF
DNA: TGTGCCAGCACCTCGGGGGGGGTGGTTGAAAAACTGTTTTTT

D: TRBD2
J: TRBJ2-3
size: -
V: TRBV19
CDR3: CASTGLAGSDTQYF
DNA: TGTGCCAGTACCGGACTAGCGGGGTCCGATACGCAGTATTTT

D: -
J: TRBJ1-1
size: few
V: TRBV7-3
CDR3: CASSEAGVNTEAFF
DNA: TGTGCCAGTTCAGAGGCAGGGGTGAACACTGAAGCTTTCTTT

D: TRBD1
J: TRBJ2-1
size: -
V: TRBV7-3
CDR3: CASSQGQGPFYEQFF
DNA: TGTGCCAGCAGCCAGGGACAGGGCCCTTTCTATGAGCAGTTCTTC

D: TRBD2
J: TRBJ2-1
size: -
V: TRBV7-9
CDR3: CASSLLAGDDEQFF
DNA: TGTGCCAGCAGCTTACTAGCGGGAGACGATGAGCAGTTCTTC

D: -
J: TRBJ2-5
size: -
V: TRBV14
CDR3: CASSPRGNSRQETQYF
DNA: TGTGCCAGCAGCCCTCGGGGGAACAGCCGACAAGAGACCCAGTACTTC

D: TRBD2
J: TRBJ2-7
size: -
V: TRBV29-1
CDR3: CSVESGLAGSYEQYF
DNA: TGCAGCGTTGAGTCTGGACTAGCGGGATCCTACGAGCAGTACTTC

D: TRBD2
J: TRBJ2-7
size: -
V: TRBV28
CDR3: CASSTGLAYEQYF
DNA: TGTGCCAGCAGTACCGGACTAGCCTACGAGCAGTACTTC

D: TRBD1
J: TRBJ2-7
size: -
V: TRBV6-6
CDR3: CASSYSNRGRYEQYF
DNA: TGTGCCAGCAGTTACTCGAACAGGGGTCGTTACGAGCAGTACTTC

D: TRBD2
J: TRBJ2-1
size: -
V: TRBV6-5
CDR3: CASSYGREGRSEQFF
DNA: TGTGCCAGCAGTTACGGGCGGGAGGGCCGTTCTGAGCAGTTCTTC

D: -
J: TRBJ1-6
size: -
V: TRBV4-1
CDR3: CASRNINWGGVEGSPLHF
DNA: TGCGCCAGCAGAAACATAAACTGGGGAGGGGTAGAGGGTTCACCCCTCCACTTT

D: -
J: TRBJ2-5
size: -
V: TRBV20-1
CDR3: CSASRTAGTETQYF
DNA: TGCAGTGCTAGTAGGACTGCGGGGACAGAGACCCAGTACTTC

D: -
J: TRBJ1-2
size: -
V: TRBV29-1
CDR3: CSAGTLGATF
DNA: TGCAGCGCAGGGACACTCGGGGCTACCTTC

D: -
J: TRBJ2-7
size: -
V: TRBV6-5
CDR3: CAIGMSGTGSEQYF
DNA: TGTGCCATCGGGATGAGCGGAACGGGGAGCGAGCAGTACTTC

D: -
J: TRBJ2-2
size: -
V: TRBV9
CDR3: CASSVPSGELFF
DNA: TGTGCCAGCAGCGTCCCATCCGGGGAGCTGTTTTTT

D: TRBD1
J: TRBJ2-2
size: -
V: TRBV7-6
CDR3: CASSPRTGTNTGELFF
DNA: TGTGCCAGCAGCCCCCGGACAGGGACGAACACCGGGGAGCTGTTTTTT

D: -
J: TRBJ1-1
size: once
V: TRBV24-1
CDR3: CATSRRDTNTEAFF
DNA: TGTGCCACCTCCCGACGGGACACGAACACTGAAGCTTTCTTT

D: -
J: TRBJ2-7
size: -
V: TRBV6-5
CDR3: CASTELFRPLSEQYF
DNA: TGTGCCAGCACCGAACTTTTCAGGCCCCTGTCCGAGCAGTACTTC

D: -
J: TRBJ1-1
size: -
V: TRBV6-5
CDR3: CASRTEMNTEAFF
DNA: TGTGCCAGCAGGACAGAAATGAACACTGAAGCTTTCTTT

D: -
J: TRBJ1-1
size: -
V: TRBV14
CDR3: CASSPLLYRQLREAFF
DNA: TGTGCCAGCAGCCCCCTTTTATATAGACAACTTCGTGAAGCTTTCTTT

D: TRBD1
J: TRBJ1-4
size: few
V: TRBV30
CDR3: CAWSPGQGALGGEKLFF
DNA: TGTGCCTGGAGTCCCGGACAGGGGGCTTTGGGTGGAGAAAAACTGTTTTTT

D: -
J: TRBJ2-7
size: -
V: TRBV3-1/TRBV3-2
CDR3: CASSQAQGAYEQYF
DNA: TGTGCCAGCAGCCAAGCCCAAGGAGCGTACGAGCAGTACTTC

D: TRBD2
J: TRBJ2-1
size: -
V: TRBV28
CDR3: CASSTTGLQQDYNEQFF
DNA: TGTGCCAGCAGCACAACGGGACTACAACAGGACTACAATGAGCAGTTCTTC

D: -
J: TRBJ2-4
size: -
V: TRBV6-6
CDR3: CASTTGGVEAKNIQYF
DNA: TGTGCCAGCACCACGGGGGGCGTGGAGGCCAAAAACATTCAGTACTTC

D: TRBD1
J: TRBJ1-2
size: -
V: TRBV7-9
CDR3: CASSPPGGTGASGYTF
DNA: TGTGCCAGCAGCCCTCCGGGGGGGACAGGGGCTTCTGGCTACACCTTC

D: -
J: TRBJ1-1
size: -
V: TRBV7-2
CDR3: CASSVVPLLNTEAFF
DNA: TGTGCCAGCAGCGTCGTCCCCCTCTTGAACACTGAAGCTTTCTTT

D: TRBD1
J: TRBJ1-1
size: -
V: TRBV5-4
CDR3: CASRDQGAVTEAFF
DNA: TGTGCCAGCAGGGACCAGGGGGCTGTCACTGAAGCTTTCTTT

D: -
J: TRBJ2-7
size: -
V: TRBV4-1
CDR3: CASSQETGLGSYEQYF
DNA: TGCGCCAGCAGCCAAGAGACAGGTTTGGGATCCTACGAGCAGTACTTC

D: TRBD2
J: TRBJ2-7
size: -
V: TRBV5-1
CDR3: CASSPTSGASYEQYF
DNA: TGCGCCAGCAGCCCGACTAGCGGAGCTTCCTACGAGCAGTACTTC

D: -
J: TRBJ1-5
size: -
V: TRBV6-6
CDR3: CAARSDQPQHF
DNA: TGTGCCGCCCGGTCGGATCAGCCCCAGCATTTT

D: -
J: TRBJ1-2
size: -
V: TRBV28
CDR3: CATLSGGPTNYGYTF
DNA: TGTGCCACCCTATCCGGGGGGCCCACTAACTATGGCTACACCTTC